The 24 T cell receptor beta chains below come from one sample, sequenced in a study of cytotoxic CD8 clonotypes in ibrutinib-treated CLL. The data were produced by immunoSEQ multiplex PCR, yet TCRdb's version contains in-frame clones alone and is incomplete. The sample contains over 65,000 clones, approximately 71% of which appear only once. Sequencing used PBMCs, obtained after 12 months of ibrutinib treatment. The receptors come from a human donor with chronic lymphocytic leukemia.

The chain links TRBV19 to TRBJ1-6; maybe TRBD1 (5 bases). The length of the CDR3 is 14 residues. Per germline, CDR1 LNHDA and CDR2 SQIVND (reference sequence). Trimming stripped 7 bases from V and 6 bases from J, with 13 bases between. The CDR3 DNA follows: TGTGCCAGTAACGGGGGTGCCACTAATTCACCCCTCCACTTT. Translation: CASNGGATNSPLHF.

There are a few counts of this clone. The chain carries TRBV7-7 and TRBJ1-3; possibly TRBD1 for D (6 bases). The CDR3 length is 16 residues. Per the germline V gene, CDR1 is SSHAT and CDR2 is FNYEAQ (reference sequence). V lost 5 bases and J 3 bases, leaving 17 bases between the germline ends. The CDR3 is CASSQLAGEVGNTIYF. CDR3 sequence (DNA): TGTGCCAGCAGCCAGTTGGCAGGGGAAGTTGGAAACACCATATATTTT. The full variable domain, rest sourced from reference TRBV7-7 and TRBJ1-3, is GAGVSQSPRYKVTKRGQDVTLRCDPISSHATLYWYQQALGQGPEFLTYFNYEAQPDKSGLPSDRFSAERPEGSISTLTIQRTEQRDSAMYRCASSQLAGEVGNTIYFGEGSWLTVV.

The chain couples TRBV2 to TRBJ2-7, with 9 positions matching TRBD1. V dropped 7 bases and J dropped 2; count of bases not matched to a gene: 3. CDR1 is SNHLY and CDR2 is FYNNEI in the germline V gene. The CDR3 spans 13 residues. This CDR3 is CASTRDRAYEQYF. CDR3 nucleotides: TGTGCCAGCACCCGGGACAGGGCCTACGAGCAGTACTTC.

The sample holds a few counts of this clone. The rearrangement joins TRBV11-2 to TRBJ2-1; D remains ambiguous. Germline V gene data show CDR1 as SGHAT and CDR2 as FQNNGV. V was shortened by 5 bases and J by 6 bases, with 11 bases between the two germline ends. This CDR3 has 13 residues. CDR3 in amino acids: CASSIGPANEQFF. Here the CDR3 DNA reads TGTGCCAGCAGCATCGGCCCCGCCAATGAGCAGTTCTTC.

This rearrangement joins TRBV1 to TRBJ2-5; the table's D call TRBD1 went unverified against the DNA. TRBV1 is noted as a pseudogene. The CDR3 covers 19 residues. Here the CDR3 DNA reads TGCACCAGCAGCCAAGATTCCCGGCTCCTCAGGTTAAGTGGGGAGACCCAGTACTTC. Its protein is CTSSQDSRLLRLSGETQYF.

V and J are TRBV23-1 and TRBJ1-1; D is unclear. TRBV23-1 is designated an ORF whose function remains uncertain. Trimming cost V 0 bases and J 0 bases, with 8 bases left between them. The CDR3 sequence is 15 residues long. Written as DNA, the CDR3 is TGCGCCAGCAGTCAATCGTCGGGCATGAACACTGAAGCTTTCTTT. This translates into CASSQSSGMNTEAFF.

CDR3 nucleotide sequence: TGTGCCAGTAGTATCGCCTCTCGTGTGAGCAATACGCAGTATTTT. Amino acids: CASSIASRVSNTQYF. V gene TRBV19 combines with J gene TRBJ2-3; no definite D call. The CDR3 extends over 15 amino acids. Germline CDR1 is LNHDA and CDR2 is SQIVND (reference sequence). Trimming shortened V by 3 bases and J by 7 bases, and 17 bases separated the two germline ends.

This clone was counted a few times. This rearrangement joins TRBV19 to TRBJ1-1; D is perhaps TRBD1 (6 bases). V was cut by 3 bases and J by 0 bases, with 14 bases left in between. In germline, CDR1 is LNHDA, CDR2 SQIVND (reference sequence). The CDR3 has 16 residues. In DNA form, the CDR3 reads TGTGCCAGTAGTATGAATCCGGGACACCTGAACACTGAAGCTTTCTTT. It codes for CASSMNPGHLNTEAFF.

The gene calls are TRBV27 and TRBJ2-2; D is perhaps TRBD1 (5 bases). Per the germline V gene, CDR1 is MNHEY and CDR2 is SMNVEV (reference sequence). With 7 bases removed from V and 9 bases from J, the gap between germline ends came to 12 bases. The CDR3 totals 12 residues. CDR3 DNA sequence: TGTGCCAGCAAAGCAGGGCAGCGGGAGCTGTTTTTT. This sequence encodes CASKAGQRELFF.

This rearrangement joins TRBV30 to TRBJ2-1; 9 positions match TRBD2. V shed 8 bases, J shed 6 bases, and the junction held 5 bases outside the gene matches. The CDR3 has 12 amino acids. The germline gives CDR1 GTSNPN, CDR2 SVGIG (reference sequence). CDR3 amino acids: CAVSGGLNEQFF. CDR3 in DNA: TGTGCCGTTAGCGGGGGTCTCAATGAGCAGTTCTTC.

A few counts support this clone. V is TRBV6-5 and J is TRBJ2-7, with D perhaps TRBD1 (6 bases). Per germline, CDR1 MNHEY and CDR2 SVGAGI. Trimming pared 7 bases from V and 5 bases from J, leaving 21 bases between. CDR3 length equals 15 residues. CDR3 nucleotides: TGTGCCAGCACCACTAAACTGTTGGGACACCACGAGCAGTACTTC. This sequence encodes CASTTKLLGHHEQYF.

This rearrangement joins TRBV7-9 to TRBJ2-7; D unclear. There are 11 residues in the CDR3. The V end lost 5 bases, the J end lost 3 bases, and 5 bases lay between the germline ends. Germline-derived CDR1 and CDR2 are SEHNR and FQNEAQ (reference sequence). CDR3 amino acids: CASSPNYEQYF. The DNA of the CDR3 is TGTGCCAGCAGCCCAAACTACGAGCAGTACTTC.

The chain uses TRBV6-1 and TRBJ1-5, with unresolved D. CDR3 length equals 14 residues. Germline lookup yields CDR1 MNHNS and CDR2 SASEGT. V shed 2 bases and J shed 8 bases, with 13 bases lying between them. This CDR3 is CASSEWGELEPQHF. The CDR3 nucleotides read TGTGCCAGCAGTGAATGGGGTGAATTGGAGCCCCAGCATTTT.

The chain joins TRBV7-2 to TRBJ1-3; 10 bases map to TRBD1. Trimming removed 1 base from V and 3 bases from J; junction bases left unmatched: 3. The CDR3 is 16 amino acids. The V gene's germline CDR1 is SGHTA and CDR2 FQGNSA. CDR3 in DNA: TGTGCCAGCAGCTTAGGGGACAGGGGACTTGGAAACACCATATATTTT. Protein: CASSLGDRGLGNTIYF.

The chain recombines TRBV4-3 with TRBJ2-5; D remains ambiguous. CDR3 size: 15 residues. Trimming took off 0 bases at V and 3 bases at J, with 11 bases between the two ends. CDR1 and CDR2 (germline): LGHNA, YSLEER. The chain's CDR3 is CASSQEGLPEETQYF. The CDR3 DNA reads as TGCGCCAGCAGCCAAGAAGGCCTACCTGAAGAGACCCAGTACTTC.

V and J are TRBV6-5 and TRBJ2-7; D gene uncertain. The last part of the DNA fits TRBJ2-5 better; the J call may be wrong. The germline CDR1 and CDR2 sequences are MNHEY and SVGAGI. This CDR3 comprises 14 residues. The CDR3 reads CASSYRADQETQYF. CDR3 DNA: TGTGCCAGCAGTTACAGGGCAGACCAAGAGACCCAGTACTTC.

The chain uses TRBV10-3 and TRBJ2-7; no clear D. The germline V gene encodes CDR1 ENHRY and CDR2 SYGVKD. V dropped 2 bases and J dropped 0 bases, with 2 bases sitting between them. The CDR3 sequence is 12 residues long. CDR3 residues: CAISENSYEQYF. The CDR3, as DNA: TGTGCCATCAGTGAGAACTCCTACGAGCAGTACTTC.

The rearrangement uses TRBV7-2 and TRBJ2-1; perhaps TRBD2 as D (6 bases). From germline, CDR1 is SGHTA and CDR2 FQGNSA. The ends were cut back, 4 bases at V and 15 bases at J, with 13 bases in the middle. This CDR3 contains 11 residues. Here the CDR3 DNA reads TGTGCCAGCAGCTCTGGAGGGCCGAGGTTCTTC. Its protein is CASSSGGPRFF.

The chain combines TRBV4-1 with TRBJ2-7; TRBD2 agrees at 7 bases. Germline lookup yields CDR1 MGHRA and CDR2 YSYEKL. The CDR3 is 16 residues long. V lost 4 bases, J lost 1 base, and 10 bases stayed unmatched. The CDR3 is CASSPTGGRGSYEQYF. The CDR3 region has the DNA TGCGCCAGCAGCCCCACGGGGGGAAGGGGATCCTACGAGCAGTACTTC.

The chain has TRBV5-6 and TRBJ1-5, with D unresolved. V was pared by 0 bases and J by 2 bases, with 15 bases between. Germline CDR1 reads SGHDT; CDR2 reads YYEEEE. CDR3 length: 17 amino acids. CDR3 amino acids: CASSLGFPGVGNQPQHF. Written as DNA, the CDR3 is TGTGCCAGCAGCTTGGGGTTCCCCGGGGTAGGCAATCAGCCCCAGCATTTT.

The CDR3 DNA reads as TGTGCCAGCAGTTATCTGAACACCGCGAACACTGAAGCTTTCTTT. Translation: CASSYLNTANTEAFF. This chain joins TRBV6-5 and TRBJ1-1; D remains unclear. CDR1 is MNHEY and CDR2 is SVGAGI in the germline V gene. The ends were cut back, 3 bases at V and 1 base at J, with 12 bases in the middle. CDR3 length: 15 residues.

This rearrangement joins TRBV4-1 to TRBJ1-4, with 10 bases fitting TRBD1. CDR3 size: 16 residues. Per the germline V gene, CDR1 is MGHRA and CDR2 is YSYEKL. V lost 5 bases to trimming and J lost 12 bases; unmatched junction nucleotides: 15. The chain's CDR3 is CASSFRDRGTRQELFF. CDR3 in DNA: TGCGCCAGCAGCTTCCGGGACAGGGGTACGAGGCAGGAACTGTTTTTT.

CDR3 sequence reads: CSVVTSGTAGEQFF. The CDR3 nucleotides read TGCAGCGTCGTGACTAGCGGGACAGCTGGTGAGCAGTTCTTC. This chain connects TRBV29-1 to TRBJ2-1, with 11 nucleotides matching TRBD2. The V and J ends lost 6 bases and 9 bases, in that order; junction bases with no gene match: 10. From germline, CDR1 is SQVTM and CDR2 ANQGSEA. The CDR3 contains 14 residues.

CDR3: CAWSSSGLATGELFF. DNA for the CDR3: TGTGCCTGGAGTTCCTCGGGACTAGCGACCGGGGAGCTGTTTTTT. This chain connects TRBV30 to TRBJ2-2, with 10 bases identical to TRBD2. V lost 2 bases and J lost 5; bases outside the gene matches: 5. The CDR3 spans 15 residues. Per germline, CDR1 GTSNPN and CDR2 SVGIG (reference sequence).